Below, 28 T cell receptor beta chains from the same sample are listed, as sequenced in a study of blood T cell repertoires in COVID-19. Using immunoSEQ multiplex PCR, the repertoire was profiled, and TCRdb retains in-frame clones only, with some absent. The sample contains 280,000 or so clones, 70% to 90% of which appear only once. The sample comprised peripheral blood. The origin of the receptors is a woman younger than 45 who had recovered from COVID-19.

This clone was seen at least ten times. The CDR3 DNA reads TGTGCCAGCAGCTTAGAAGGGGGACGGAGGCCCTACGAGCAGTACTTC. Protein sequence: CASSLEGGRRPYEQYF. The chain is built from TRBV7-9 and TRBJ2-7; D perhaps matches TRBD1 (6 bases). Trimming pared 1 base from V and 2 bases from J, leaving 15 bases between. This CDR3 spans 16 amino acids. Per the germline V gene, CDR1 is SEHNR and CDR2 is FQNEAQ (reference sequence).

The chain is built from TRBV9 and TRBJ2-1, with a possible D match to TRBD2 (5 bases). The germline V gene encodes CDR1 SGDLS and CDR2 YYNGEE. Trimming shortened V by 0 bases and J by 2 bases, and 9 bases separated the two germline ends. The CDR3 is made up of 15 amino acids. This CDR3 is CASSVVPAAYNEQFF. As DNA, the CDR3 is TGTGCCAGCAGCGTAGTGCCAGCGGCCTACAATGAGCAGTTCTTC.

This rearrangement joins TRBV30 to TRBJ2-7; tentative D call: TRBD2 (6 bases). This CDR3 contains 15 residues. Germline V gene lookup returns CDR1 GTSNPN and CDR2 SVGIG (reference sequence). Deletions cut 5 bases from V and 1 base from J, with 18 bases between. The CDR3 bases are TGTGCCTGGGCCCCCGGGACTCTCATGTCCTACGAGCAGTACTTC. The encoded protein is CAWAPGTLMSYEQYF. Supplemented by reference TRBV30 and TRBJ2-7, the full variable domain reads SQTIHQWPATLVQPVGSPLSLECTVEGTSNPNLYWYRQAAGRGLQLLFYSVGIGQISSEVPQNLSASRPQDRQFILSSKKLLLSDSGFYLCAWAPGTLMSYEQYFGPGTRLTVT.

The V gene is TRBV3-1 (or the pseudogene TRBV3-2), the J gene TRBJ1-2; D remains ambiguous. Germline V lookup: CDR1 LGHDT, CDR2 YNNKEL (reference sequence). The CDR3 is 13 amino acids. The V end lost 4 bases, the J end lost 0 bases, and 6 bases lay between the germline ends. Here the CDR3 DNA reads TGTGCCAGCAGCCCCCGGGCTAACTATGGCTACACCTTC. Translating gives CASSPRANYGYTF.

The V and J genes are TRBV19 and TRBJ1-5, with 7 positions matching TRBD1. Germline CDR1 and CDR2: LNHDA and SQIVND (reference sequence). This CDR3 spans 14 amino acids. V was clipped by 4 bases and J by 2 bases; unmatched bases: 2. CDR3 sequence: CASSSRGGNQPQHF. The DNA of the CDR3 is TGTGCCAGTAGTAGCAGGGGGGGCAATCAGCCCCAGCATTTT.

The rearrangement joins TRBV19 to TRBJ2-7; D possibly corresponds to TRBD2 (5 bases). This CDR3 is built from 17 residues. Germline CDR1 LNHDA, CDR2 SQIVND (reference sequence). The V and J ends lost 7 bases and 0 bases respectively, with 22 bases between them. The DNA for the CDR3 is TGTGCCAGTACCCTGCCCAGAGGGCCCGGGTACTCCTACGAGCAGTACTTC. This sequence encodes CASTLPRGPGYSYEQYF.

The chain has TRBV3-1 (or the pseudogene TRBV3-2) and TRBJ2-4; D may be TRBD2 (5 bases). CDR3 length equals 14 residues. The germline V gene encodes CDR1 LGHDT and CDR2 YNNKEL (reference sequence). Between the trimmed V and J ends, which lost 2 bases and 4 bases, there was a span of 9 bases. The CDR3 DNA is TGTGCCAGCAGCCAAATGTCGGGGAAAAACATTCAGTACTTC. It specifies CASSQMSGKNIQYF.

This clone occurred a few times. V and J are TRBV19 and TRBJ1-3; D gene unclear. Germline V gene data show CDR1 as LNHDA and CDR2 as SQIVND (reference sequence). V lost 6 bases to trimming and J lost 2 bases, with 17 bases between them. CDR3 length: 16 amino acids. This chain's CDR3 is CASSLGEGATGNTIYF. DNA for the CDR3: TGTGCCAGTAGCCTGGGTGAGGGCGCTACTGGAAACACCATATATTTT.

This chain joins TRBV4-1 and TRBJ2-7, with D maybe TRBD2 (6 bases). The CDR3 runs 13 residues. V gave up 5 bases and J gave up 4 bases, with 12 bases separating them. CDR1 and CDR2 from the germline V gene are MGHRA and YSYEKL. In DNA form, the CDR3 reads TGCGCCAGCAGCTATACAGGAGGGTACGAGCAGTACTTC. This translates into CASSYTGGYEQYF.

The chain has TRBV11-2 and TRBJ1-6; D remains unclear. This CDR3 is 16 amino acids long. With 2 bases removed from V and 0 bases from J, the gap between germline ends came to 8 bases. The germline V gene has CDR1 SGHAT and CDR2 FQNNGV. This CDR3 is CASSLRSSSYNSPLHF. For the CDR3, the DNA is TGTGCCAGCAGCTTAAGGAGTAGCTCCTATAATTCACCCCTCCACTTT.

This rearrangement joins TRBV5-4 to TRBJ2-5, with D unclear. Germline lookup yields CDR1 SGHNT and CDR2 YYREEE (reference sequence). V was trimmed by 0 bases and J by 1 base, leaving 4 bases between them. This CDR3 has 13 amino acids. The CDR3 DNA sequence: TGTGCCAGCAGCTTGGACAGCCAAGAGACCCAGTACTTC. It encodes CASSLDSQETQYF.

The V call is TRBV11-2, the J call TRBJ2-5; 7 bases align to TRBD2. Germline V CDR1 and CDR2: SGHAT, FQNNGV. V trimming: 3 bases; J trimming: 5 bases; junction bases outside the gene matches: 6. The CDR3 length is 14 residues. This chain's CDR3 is CASSFGGGEETQYF. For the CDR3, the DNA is TGTGCCAGCAGCTTTGGCGGGGGAGAGGAGACCCAGTACTTC.

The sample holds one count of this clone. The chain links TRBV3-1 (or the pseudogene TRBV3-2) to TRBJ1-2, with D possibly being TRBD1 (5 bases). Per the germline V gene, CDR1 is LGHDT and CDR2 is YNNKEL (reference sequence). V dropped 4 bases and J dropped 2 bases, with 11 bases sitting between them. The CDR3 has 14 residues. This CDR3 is CASSPQGTNYGYTF. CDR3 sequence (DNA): TGTGCCAGCAGCCCCCAGGGAACCAACTATGGCTACACCTTC.

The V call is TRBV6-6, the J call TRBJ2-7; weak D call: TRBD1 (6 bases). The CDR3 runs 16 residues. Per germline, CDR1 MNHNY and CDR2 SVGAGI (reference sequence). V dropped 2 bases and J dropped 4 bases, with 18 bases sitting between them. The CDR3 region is CASSYRATVGAYEQYF. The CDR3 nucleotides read TGTGCCAGCAGTTACAGGGCGACCGTGGGGGCATACGAGCAGTACTTC.

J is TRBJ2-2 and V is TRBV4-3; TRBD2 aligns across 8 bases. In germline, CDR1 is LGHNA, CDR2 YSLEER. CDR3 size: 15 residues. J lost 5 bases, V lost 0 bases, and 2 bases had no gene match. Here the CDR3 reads CASSQDRGGTGELFF. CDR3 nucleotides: TGCGCCAGCAGCCAAGACCGGGGGGGGACCGGGGAGCTGTTTTTT.

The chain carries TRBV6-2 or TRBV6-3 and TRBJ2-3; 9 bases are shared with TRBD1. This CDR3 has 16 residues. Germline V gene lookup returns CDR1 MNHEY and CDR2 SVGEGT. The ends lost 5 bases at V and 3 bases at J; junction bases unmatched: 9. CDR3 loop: CASSRSPGQGTDTQYF. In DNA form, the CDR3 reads TGTGCCAGCAGTCGCTCACCGGGACAGGGAACAGATACGCAGTATTTT.

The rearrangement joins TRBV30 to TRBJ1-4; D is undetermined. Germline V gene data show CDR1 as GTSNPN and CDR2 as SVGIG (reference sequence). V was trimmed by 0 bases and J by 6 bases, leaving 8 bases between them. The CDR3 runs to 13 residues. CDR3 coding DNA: TGTGCCTGGAGTGTTGGAGGATATGAAAAACTGTTTTTT. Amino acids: CAWSVGGYEKLFF.

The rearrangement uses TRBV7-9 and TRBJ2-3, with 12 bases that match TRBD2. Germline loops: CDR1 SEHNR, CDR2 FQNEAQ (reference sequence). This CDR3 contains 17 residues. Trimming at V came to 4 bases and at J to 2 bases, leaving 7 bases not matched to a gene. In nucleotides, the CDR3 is TGTGCCAGCAGCTCCTATCGACTAGCGGGGGACACAGATACGCAGTATTTT. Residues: CASSSYRLAGDTDTQYF.

In nucleotides, the CDR3 is TGTGCCAGCAGTGAATTGGGGGCTCTACAAGAGACCCAGTACTTC. It codes for CASSELGALQETQYF. The gene calls are TRBV25-1 and TRBJ2-5; a weak D match, TRBD1 (6 bases). Germline loops: CDR1 MGHDK, CDR2 SYGVNS. V dropped 1 base and J dropped 2 bases, with 11 bases sitting between them. The CDR3 length is 15 residues.

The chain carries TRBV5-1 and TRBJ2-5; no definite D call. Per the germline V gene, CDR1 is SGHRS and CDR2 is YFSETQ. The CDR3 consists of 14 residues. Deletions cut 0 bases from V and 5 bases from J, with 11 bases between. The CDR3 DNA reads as TGCGCCAGCAGCTTGGCGGTTAGTTCGGAGACCCAGTACTTC. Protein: CASSLAVSSETQYF.

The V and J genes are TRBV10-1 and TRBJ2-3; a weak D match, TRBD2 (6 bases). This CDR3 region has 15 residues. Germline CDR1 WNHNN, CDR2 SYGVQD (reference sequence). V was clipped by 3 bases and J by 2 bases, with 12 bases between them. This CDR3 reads CASSDAGTSTDTQYF. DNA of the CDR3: TGCGCCAGCAGTGACGCCGGGACTTCCACAGATACGCAGTATTTT.

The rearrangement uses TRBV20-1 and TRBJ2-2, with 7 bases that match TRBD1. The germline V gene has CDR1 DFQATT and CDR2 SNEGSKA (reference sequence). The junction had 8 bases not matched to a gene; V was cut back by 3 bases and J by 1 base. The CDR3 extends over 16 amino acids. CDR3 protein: CSASEVGTENTGELFF. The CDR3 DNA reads TGCAGTGCTAGTGAGGTAGGGACAGAGAACACCGGGGAGCTGTTTTTT.

CDR3 sequence (DNA): TGTGCCAGTAGTATCGTCAGGTCGAGCTCTGGAAACACCATATATTTT. It yields the protein CASSIVRSSSGNTIYF. The rearrangement uses TRBV19 and TRBJ1-3; no definite D call. CDR1 is LNHDA and CDR2 is SQIVND in the germline V gene (reference sequence). Trimming removed 3 bases from V and 0 bases from J, with 12 bases in between. CDR3 length equals 16 residues.

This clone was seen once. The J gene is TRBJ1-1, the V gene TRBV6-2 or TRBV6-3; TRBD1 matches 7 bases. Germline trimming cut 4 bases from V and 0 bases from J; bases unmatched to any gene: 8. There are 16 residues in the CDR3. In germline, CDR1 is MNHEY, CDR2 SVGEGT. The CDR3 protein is CASSSQTGLMNTEAFF. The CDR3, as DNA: TGTGCCAGCAGTTCTCAGACAGGGCTCATGAACACTGAAGCTTTCTTT.

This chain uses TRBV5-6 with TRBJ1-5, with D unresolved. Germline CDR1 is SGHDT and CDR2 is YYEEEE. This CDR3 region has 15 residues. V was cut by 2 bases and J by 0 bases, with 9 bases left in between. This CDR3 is CASSLAAVSNQPQHF. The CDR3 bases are TGTGCCAGCAGCTTAGCGGCGGTTAGCAATCAGCCCCAGCATTTT. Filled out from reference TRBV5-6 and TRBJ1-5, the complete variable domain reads DAGVTQSPTHLIKTRGQQVTLRCSPKSGHDTVSWYQQALGQGPQFIFQYYEEEERQRGNFPDRFSGHQFPNYSSELNVNALLLGDSALYLCASSLAAVSNQPQHFGDGTRLSIL.

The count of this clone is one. In nucleotides, the CDR3 is TGTGCCTGGAGTGCAACCGGGACTACTTACAATGAGCAGTTCTTC. Amino acid sequence: CAWSATGTTYNEQFF. The J gene is TRBJ2-1, the V gene TRBV30; 7 positions match TRBD2. Trimming at V came to 1 base and at J to 4 bases, leaving 7 bases not matched to a gene. Germline CDR1 and CDR2: GTSNPN and SVGIG (reference sequence). This CDR3 is built from 15 residues.

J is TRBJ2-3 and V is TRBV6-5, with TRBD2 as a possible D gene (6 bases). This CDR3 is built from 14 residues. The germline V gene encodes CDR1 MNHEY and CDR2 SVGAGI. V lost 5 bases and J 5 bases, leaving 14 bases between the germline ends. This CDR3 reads CASSTSSVGDTQYF. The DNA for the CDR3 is TGTGCCAGCAGTACCTCTAGCGTAGGAGATACGCAGTATTTT.

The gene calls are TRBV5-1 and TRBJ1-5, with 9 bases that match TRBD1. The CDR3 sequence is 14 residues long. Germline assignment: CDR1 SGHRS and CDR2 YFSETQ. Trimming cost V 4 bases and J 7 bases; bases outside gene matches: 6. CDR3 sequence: CASSQGTGNQPQHF. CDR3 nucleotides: TGCGCCAGCAGCCAAGGGACAGGGAACCAGCCCCAGCATTTT.